The subject of this entry is one T cell receptor (beta chain). Its matching antigen is unknown. Profiled with immunoSEQ multiplex PCR; TCRdb holds only in-frame clones, not every one. The data show about 150,000 clones, with 90% seen just once and about 1.7% held by the top ten. This entry is derived from a study of T cell responses to AZD1222 COVID-19 vaccine. Study conclusions and caveats: AZD1222 recipients seropositive at baseline numbered only 5 to 7.

Trimming pared 0 bases from V and 3 bases from J, leaving 15 bases between. The germline V gene encodes CDR1 MNHEY and CDR2 SVGAGI. The CDR3 extends over 16 amino acids. This specimen consisted of peripheral blood, obtained on day 0 of AZD1222 vaccination. The receptor's source is an adult in good health. This chain joins TRBV6-5 and TRBJ2-7; D unresolved. The CDR3 nucleotides read TGTGCCAGCAGTTACTCGTCAAACTGGGTGGGCTACGAGCAGTACTTC. Translated, it gives CASSYSSNWVGYEQYF.